Each of the 18 T cell receptor beta chains below was sequenced from the same sample in a study of neurological immune-mediated disorders. This sample's time point: longitudinal time-point 2. TCRdb re-analysed the 5' RACE reads in MiXCR, keeping a single row per CDR3 protein. This sample yields about 60,000 distinct CDR3 sequences, of which nearly 10% are seen a single time; around 13% belongs to the top ten. What was sequenced was PBMCs. The origin of the receptors is a man younger than 45 in good health.

This clonotype has ten or more counts. This sequence joins TRBV28 and TRBJ2-7, with D maybe TRBD1 (6 bases). CDR3 size: 15 residues. The germline V gene has CDR1 MDHEN and CDR2 SYDVKM. Trimming cost V 5 bases and J 2 bases, with 16 bases left between them. The CDR3 protein is CASSQFRGSPYEQYF. CDR3 nucleotides: TGTGCCAGCAGTCAGTTTAGGGGGTCACCCTACGAGCAGTACTTC. The full variable domain, rest sourced from reference TRBV28 and TRBJ2-7, is DVKVTQSSRYLVKRTGEKVFLECVQDMDHENMFWYRQDPGLGLRLIYFSYDVKMKEKGDIPEGYSVSREKKERFSLILESASTNQTSMYLCASSQFRGSPYEQYFGPGTRLTVT.

This clonotype was counted at least ten times. The chain employs TRBV12-3 or TRBV12-4 and TRBJ1-6; 9 bases agree with TRBD1. The CDR3 has 14 amino acids. With 5 bases clipped from V and 10 bases from J, the junction kept 6 bases outside the gene matches. CDR3 sequence: CASSRQGENSPLHF. CDR3 sequence (DNA): TGTGCCAGCAGTCGACAGGGGGAGAACTCACCCCTCCACTTT.

This clonotype was counted at least ten times. V gene TRBV6-5 combines with J gene TRBJ2-3, with 12 bases matching TRBD2. CDR1 MNHEY and CDR2 SVGAGI come from the germline V gene. The CDR3 sequence is 18 residues long. Losses at the gene ends were 4 bases for V and 0 bases for J; bases not matched to a gene: 8. CDR3 region: CASSSTSGRFRSTDTQYF. The DNA of the CDR3 is TGTGCCAGCAGTTCGACTAGCGGGAGATTTAGGAGCACAGATACGCAGTATTTT.

This clonotype was counted between two and nine times. The V gene is TRBV7-2, the J gene TRBJ2-2, with 14 bases fitting TRBD2. V gave up 2 bases and J gave up 2 bases; unmatched junction bases: 4. Germline values: CDR1 SGHTA, CDR2 FQGNSA. The CDR3 is 18 amino acids. The CDR3 is CASSLRTSGRRNTGELFF. CDR3 coding DNA: TGTGCCAGCAGCTTACGGACTAGCGGGAGGAGAAACACCGGGGAGCTGTTTTTT.

At least ten counts were recorded for this clonotype. V gene TRBV6-5 combines with J gene TRBJ2-3; D remains ambiguous. The CDR3 sequence is 16 residues long. CDR1 and CDR2 (germline): MNHEY, SVGAGI. Trimming took 4 bases from V and 0 from J, leaving 14 bases between them. CDR3 nucleotides: TGTGCCAGCAGTTCCCCTATGTGGGGAAGCACAGATACGCAGTATTTT. Its translation: CASSSPMWGSTDTQYF.

This clonotype was observed many times. This chain connects TRBV30 to TRBJ2-7; weak D call: TRBD1 (5 bases). Germline CDR1 reads GTSNPN; CDR2 reads SVGIG (reference sequence). The CDR3 is made up of 14 amino acids. The V gene lost 2 bases and the J gene lost 2 bases, with 13 bases spanning the gap. The CDR3 sequence: CAWSLGHNTYEQYF. In DNA, the CDR3 is TGTGCCTGGAGTCTTGGACATAACACCTACGAGCAGTACTTC. The variable domain in full, completed from reference TRBV30 and TRBJ2-7, reads SQTIHQWPATLVQPVGSPLSLECTVEGTSNPNLYWYRQAAGRGLQLLFYSVGIGQISSEVPQNLSASRPQDRQFILSSKKLLLSDSGFYLCAWSLGHNTYEQYFGPGTRLTVT.

This clonotype was picked up many times. The chain uses TRBV20-1 and TRBJ2-7; D might be TRBD2 (8 bases). Germline V gives CDR1 DFQATT, CDR2 SNEGSKA (reference sequence). The ends were cut back, 7 bases at V and 1 base at J, with 20 bases in the middle. CDR3 length: 15 residues. In DNA form, the CDR3 reads TGCAGTGTTCCGACAGGGACTAGGGGTTCCTACGAGCAGTACTTC. It specifies CSVPTGTRGSYEQYF.

Ten or more counts support this clonotype. The V gene is TRBV20-1, the J gene TRBJ2-7; D remains ambiguous. With 1 base removed from V and 9 bases from J, the gap between germline ends came to 10 bases. Germline loops: CDR1 DFQATT, CDR2 SNEGSKA (reference sequence). This CDR3 contains 11 residues. CDR3 sequence: CSARVGMRQYF. The CDR3 DNA follows: TGCAGTGCTAGAGTAGGTATGCGGCAGTACTTC.

This clonotype has ten or more counts. The chain has TRBV9 and TRBJ2-5; 8 bases are shared with TRBD2. The CDR3 loop spans 15 amino acids. Germline loops: CDR1 SGDLS, CDR2 YYNGEE. J lost 0 bases, V lost 3 bases, and 4 bases had no gene match. The CDR3 reads CASSGGLGDQETQYF. The CDR3 DNA reads TGTGCCAGCAGCGGGGGACTAGGGGACCAAGAGACCCAGTACTTC.

This clonotype has a count of ten or more. The chain has TRBV2 and TRBJ1-5; D is undetermined. V lost 6 bases and J 5 bases, leaving 14 bases between the germline ends. The CDR3 is 14 residues long. Germline V gene sequence: CDR1 SNHLY, CDR2 FYNNEI. This CDR3 reads CASRPGLDYQPQHF. The CDR3 bases are TGTGCCAGCAGGCCGGGTCTAGATTATCAGCCCCAGCATTTT.

This clonotype was counted ten times or more. The chain is built from TRBV10-3 and TRBJ1-1; D might be TRBD1 (5 bases). V dropped 6 bases and J dropped 0 bases, with 8 bases sitting between them. The germline gives CDR1 ENHRY, CDR2 SYGVKD. This CDR3 is built from 13 residues. CDR3 in amino acids: CAISGTVNTEAFF. CDR3 in DNA: TGTGCCATCAGCGGGACTGTGAACACTGAAGCTTTCTTT.

The chain is built from TRBV28 and TRBJ2-1; 8 positions agree with TRBD2. Germline V gene sequence: CDR1 MDHEN, CDR2 SYDVKM. V shed 9 bases and J 0 bases; nucleotides not matched to a gene: 4. The CDR3 is made up of 14 amino acids. The CDR3 sequence is CASIAGGSYNEQFF. The CDR3 coding sequence is TGTGCCAGTATTGCGGGAGGCTCCTACAATGAGCAGTTCTTC. The full variable domain, its missing parts supplied by reference TRBV28 and TRBJ2-1, is DVKVTQSSRYLVKRTGEKVFLECVQDMDHENMFWYRQDPGLGLRLIYFSYDVKMKEKGDIPEGYSVSREKKERFSLILESASTNQTSMYLCASIAGGSYNEQFFGPGTRLTVL.

This clonotype has at least ten counts. V and J are TRBV28 and TRBJ2-1; D is perhaps TRBD2 (7 bases). Trimming left V 4 bases short and J 7 bases short, with 17 bases between. This CDR3 is built from 15 residues. Looked up from germline, CDR1 is MDHEN and CDR2 is SYDVKM. CDR3 bases: TGTGCCAGCAGTTGGGGGGGGGGCGGTTCAAATGAGCAGTTCTTC. Its protein is CASSWGGGGSNEQFF.

This clonotype is medium-sized within its sample. The chain is built from TRBV2 and TRBJ2-5; the match to TRBD1 covers 9 bases. Germline values: CDR1 SNHLY, CDR2 FYNNEI. V shed 1 base, J shed 5 bases, and the junction held 5 bases outside the gene matches. This CDR3 region has 15 residues. As DNA, the CDR3 is TGTGCCAGCAGTGAAGACAGGGGGCAGCTTGAGACCCAGTACTTC. Amino acid sequence: CASSEDRGQLETQYF. Using reference TRBV2 and TRBJ2-5 for the parts outside the CDR3, the full variable domain is EPEVTQTPSHQVTQMGQEVILRCVPISNHLYFYWYRQILGQKVEFLVSFYNNEISEKSEIFDDQFSVERPDGSNFTLKIRSTKLEDSAMYFCASSEDRGQLETQYFGPGTRLLVL.

This clonotype was seen ten or more times. This sequence joins TRBV25-1 and TRBJ2-1, with a weak D call TRBD1 (6 bases). Germline V gene data show CDR1 as MGHDK and CDR2 as SYGVNS. This CDR3 has 17 amino acids. The V gene lost 4 bases and the J gene lost 9 bases, with 25 bases spanning the gap. The CDR3 region is CASSGSIGQLRRGEQFF. The CDR3 DNA follows: TGTGCCAGCAGTGGTTCTATAGGACAGCTCCGAAGGGGTGAGCAGTTCTTC.

This clonotype was observed at least ten times. This sequence joins TRBV5-1 and TRBJ2-7, with 8 bases identical to TRBD1. The CDR3 is 15 residues long. Germline V CDR1 and CDR2: SGHRS, YFSETQ. The V and J ends lost 3 bases and 3 bases, in that order; junction bases with no gene match: 8. CDR3 region: CASSSDGTGNYEQYF. The DNA of the CDR3 is TGCGCCAGCAGCTCGGACGGGACAGGTAACTACGAGCAGTACTTC.

The sample holds many counts of this clonotype. The V and J genes are TRBV20-1 and TRBJ2-2; TRBD2 aligns across 10 bases. This CDR3 spans 14 amino acids. V gave up 2 bases and J gave up 6 bases; unmatched junction bases: 3. CDR1 and CDR2 (germline): DFQATT, SNEGSKA (reference sequence). The CDR3 DNA reads TGCAGTGCTAGACTAGCGGGAGAGCCCGGGGAGCTGTTTTTT. This sequence encodes CSARLAGEPGELFF.

Regarding this clonotype: A junction end diverges from the germline sequence, so it may reflect a read error. CDR3 in amino acids: CASSYTEGTVAFF. The DNA for the CDR3 is TGTGCCAGTAGTTACACCGAGGGCACTGTAGCTTTCTTT. V is TRBV6-2 or TRBV6-3 and J is TRBJ1-1; D uncertain. Germline V gene data show CDR1 as MNHEY and CDR2 as SVGEGT. This CDR3 spans 13 amino acids.